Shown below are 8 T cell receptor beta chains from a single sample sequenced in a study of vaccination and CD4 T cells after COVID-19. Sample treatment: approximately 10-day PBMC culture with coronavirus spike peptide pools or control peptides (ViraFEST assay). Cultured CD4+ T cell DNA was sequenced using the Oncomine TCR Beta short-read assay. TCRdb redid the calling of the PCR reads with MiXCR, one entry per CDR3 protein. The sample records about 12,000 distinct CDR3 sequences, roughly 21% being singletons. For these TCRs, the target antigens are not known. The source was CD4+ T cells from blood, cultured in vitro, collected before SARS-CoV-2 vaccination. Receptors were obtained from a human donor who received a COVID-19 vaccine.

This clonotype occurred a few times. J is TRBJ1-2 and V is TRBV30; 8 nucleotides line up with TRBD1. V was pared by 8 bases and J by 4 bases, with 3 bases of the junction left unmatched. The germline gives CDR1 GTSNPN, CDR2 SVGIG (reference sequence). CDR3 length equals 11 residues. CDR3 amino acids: CAADRGYGYTF. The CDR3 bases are TGTGCCGCCGACAGGGGCTATGGCTACACCTTC.

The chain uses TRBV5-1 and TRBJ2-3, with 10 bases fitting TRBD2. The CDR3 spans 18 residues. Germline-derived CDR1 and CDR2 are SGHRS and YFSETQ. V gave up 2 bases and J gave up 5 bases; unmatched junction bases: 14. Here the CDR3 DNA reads TGCGCCAGCAGCTTCGTCGGCGTGGGGACTAGCGATGTAGATACGCAGTATTTT. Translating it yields CASSFVGVGTSDVDTQYF. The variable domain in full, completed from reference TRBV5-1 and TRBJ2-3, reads KAGVTQTPRYLIKTRGQQVTLSCSPISGHRSVSWYQQTPGQGLQFLFEYFSETQRNKGNFPGRFSGRQFSNSRSEMNVSTLELGDSALYLCASSFVGVGTSDVDTQYFGPGTRLTVL.

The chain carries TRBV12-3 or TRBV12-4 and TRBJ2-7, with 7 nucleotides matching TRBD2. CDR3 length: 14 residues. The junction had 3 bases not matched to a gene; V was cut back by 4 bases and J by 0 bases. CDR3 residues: CASSSGLDSYEQYF. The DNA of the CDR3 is TGTGCCAGCAGTTCTGGACTAGACTCCTACGAGCAGTACTTC.

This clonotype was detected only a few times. The CDR3 bases are TGTGCCACCAGTGATTTTGGCAGCTCTGGGGCCAACGTCCTGACTTTC. It translates to CATSDFGSSGANVLTF. The V call is TRBV24-1, the J call TRBJ2-6; D not resolved. Germline CDR1 KGHDR, CDR2 SFDVKD. V lost 1 base to trimming and J lost 0 bases, with 6 bases between them. The CDR3 has 16 residues.

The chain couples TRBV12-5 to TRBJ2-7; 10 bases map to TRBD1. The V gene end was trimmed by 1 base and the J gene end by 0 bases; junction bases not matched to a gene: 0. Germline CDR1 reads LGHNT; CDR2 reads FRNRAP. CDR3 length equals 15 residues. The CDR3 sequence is CASGLGTGGSYEQYF. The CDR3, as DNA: TGTGCTAGTGGTTTGGGGACAGGGGGCTCCTACGAGCAGTACTTC.

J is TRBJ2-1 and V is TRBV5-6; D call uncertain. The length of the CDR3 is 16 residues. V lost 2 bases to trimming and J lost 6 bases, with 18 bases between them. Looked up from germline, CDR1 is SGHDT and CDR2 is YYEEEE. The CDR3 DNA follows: TGTGCCAGCAGCTTCCGCGGCAGTGCCTTGAGCAATGAGCAGTTCTTC. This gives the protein CASSFRGSALSNEQFF.

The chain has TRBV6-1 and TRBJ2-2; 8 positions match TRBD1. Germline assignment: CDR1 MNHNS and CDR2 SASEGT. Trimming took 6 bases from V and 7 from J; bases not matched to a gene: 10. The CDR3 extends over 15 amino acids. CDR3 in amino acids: CASRRIQGEGGELFF. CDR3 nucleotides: TGTGCCAGCAGGAGGATACAGGGGGAAGGCGGGGAGCTGTTTTTT.

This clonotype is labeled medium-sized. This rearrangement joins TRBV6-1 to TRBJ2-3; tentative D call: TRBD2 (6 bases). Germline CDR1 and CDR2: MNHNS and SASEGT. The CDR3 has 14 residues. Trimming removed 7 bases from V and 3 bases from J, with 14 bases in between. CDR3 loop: CASKQTRWTDTQYF. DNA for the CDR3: TGTGCCAGCAAACAGACTAGGTGGACAGATACGCAGTATTTT.